The text below deals with one T cell receptor (beta chain). These data come from a study of blood T cell repertoires in COVID-19. Libraries were prepared by immunoSEQ multiplex PCR; TCRdb keeps only in-frame clonotypes and omits some of them. The sample records some 220,000 clones, about 86% being singletons. Trimming took off 0 bases at V and 8 bases at J, with 14 bases between the two ends. Germline CDR1 LGHNA, CDR2 YNFKEQ. The CDR3 sequence is 15 residues long. The gene calls are TRBV4-2 and TRBJ2-1; the D gene is possibly TRBD2 (6 bases). The sample taken for sequencing was peripheral blood. The source of this sequence is a woman in her 30s who had recovered from COVID-19. In DNA form, the CDR3 reads TGTGCCAGCAGCCAAGAGCGGGATTCCATCCATGAGCAGTTCTTC. It yields the protein CASSQERDSIHEQFF.